This TCR beta chain was documented in a study of Graves' ophthalmopathy and Graves' hyperthyroidism. Study as a whole: At initial diagnosis, peripheral blood was obtained, and this preceded any treatment.

The authors amplified TCR beta CDR3 regions from RNA transcripts. HTBI-primed first-round RT-PCR preceded second-round multiplex PCR. One entry per CDR3 protein results from TCRdb running MiXCR on the multiplex PCR reads. The sample records 740,000 or so distinct CDR3 sequences, 40% being singletons. This CDR3 comprises 16 residues. The germline V gene encodes CDR1 SGHDN and CDR2 FVKESK. V lost 4 bases and J lost 0, with 13 bases in between. For this clonotype: This may be a read error: a much more frequent sequence differs by one nucleotide.

Each diagnosis was determined on the basis of clinical symptoms, serum thyroxine, TRAb, thyroid ultrasound and orbital computed tomography. Isolation of PBMCs was performed using 9.5 to 10 ml of fresh peripheral blood. The TCR was taken from an adult man with Graves' ophthalmopathy. V gene TRBV14 combines with J gene TRBJ1-3; D is unclear. The specimen was peripheral blood. CDR3 sequence (DNA): TGTGCCAGCAGCCCAATAGCAGTTAACTCTGGAAACACCATATATTTT. Translated: CASSPIAVNSGNTIYF.